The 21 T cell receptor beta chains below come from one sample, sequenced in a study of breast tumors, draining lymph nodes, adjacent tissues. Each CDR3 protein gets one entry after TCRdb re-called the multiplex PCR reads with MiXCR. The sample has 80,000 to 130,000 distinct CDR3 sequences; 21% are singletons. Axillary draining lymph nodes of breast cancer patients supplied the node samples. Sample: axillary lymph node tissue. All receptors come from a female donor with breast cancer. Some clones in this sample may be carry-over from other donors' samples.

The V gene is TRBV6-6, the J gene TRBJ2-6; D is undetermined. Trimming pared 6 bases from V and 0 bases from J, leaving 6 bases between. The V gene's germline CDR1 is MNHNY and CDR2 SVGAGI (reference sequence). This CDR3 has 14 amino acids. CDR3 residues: CASSPASGANVLTF. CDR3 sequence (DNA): TGTGCCAGCAGCCCCGCCTCTGGGGCCAACGTCCTGACTTTC.

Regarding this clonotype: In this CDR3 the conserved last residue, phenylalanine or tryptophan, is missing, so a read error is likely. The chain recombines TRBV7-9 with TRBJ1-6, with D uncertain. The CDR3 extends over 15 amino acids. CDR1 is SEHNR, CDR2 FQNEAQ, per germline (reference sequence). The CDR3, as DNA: TGCGCCAGCAGCTTAGATGGCAGCATCTTTTCACCCCTCCACCTT. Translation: CASSLDGSIFSPLHL.

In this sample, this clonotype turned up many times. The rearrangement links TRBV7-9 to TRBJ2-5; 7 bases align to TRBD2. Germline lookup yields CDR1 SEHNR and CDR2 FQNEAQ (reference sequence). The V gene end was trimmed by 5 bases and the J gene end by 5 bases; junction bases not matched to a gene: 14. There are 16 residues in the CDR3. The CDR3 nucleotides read TGTGCCAGCAGCCCCTGGGGGGGAGGCGCAGGGGAGACCCAGTACTTC. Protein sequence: CASSPWGGGAGETQYF.

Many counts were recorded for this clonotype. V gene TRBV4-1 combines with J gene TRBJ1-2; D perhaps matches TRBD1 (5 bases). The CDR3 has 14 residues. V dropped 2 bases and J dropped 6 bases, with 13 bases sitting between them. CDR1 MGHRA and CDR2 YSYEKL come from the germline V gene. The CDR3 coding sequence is TGCGCCAGCAGCCAACCCCCAGGGAAGGATGGCTACACCTTC. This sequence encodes CASSQPPGKDGYTF.

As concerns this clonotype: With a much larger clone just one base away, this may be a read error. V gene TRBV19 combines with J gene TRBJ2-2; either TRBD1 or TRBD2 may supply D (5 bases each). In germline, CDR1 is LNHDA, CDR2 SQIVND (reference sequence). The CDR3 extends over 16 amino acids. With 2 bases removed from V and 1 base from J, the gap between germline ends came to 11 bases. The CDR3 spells CASSIIGTGNTGELFF. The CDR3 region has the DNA TGTGCCAGTAGTATAATAGGGACGGGGAACACCGGGGAGCTGTTTTTT.

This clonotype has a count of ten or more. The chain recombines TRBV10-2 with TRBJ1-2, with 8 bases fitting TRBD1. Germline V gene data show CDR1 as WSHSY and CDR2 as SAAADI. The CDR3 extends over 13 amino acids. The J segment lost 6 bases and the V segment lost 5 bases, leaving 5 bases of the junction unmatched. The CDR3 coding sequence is TGCGCCAGCAGTAGCGGACAGGGACATGGCTACACCTTC. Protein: CASSSGQGHGYTF.

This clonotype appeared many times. The CDR3 DNA sequence: TGTGCCAGCAGCTTAAAATCACTAGCGGGAAACCGAAACTACGAGCAGTACTTC. Protein sequence: CASSLKSLAGNRNYEQYF. The genes are TRBV7-8 and TRBJ2-7; TRBD2 matches 10 bases. V shed 2 bases, J shed 3 bases, and the junction held 13 bases outside the gene matches. Germline-derived CDR1 and CDR2 are SGHVS and FQNEAQ. The CDR3 has 18 amino acids.

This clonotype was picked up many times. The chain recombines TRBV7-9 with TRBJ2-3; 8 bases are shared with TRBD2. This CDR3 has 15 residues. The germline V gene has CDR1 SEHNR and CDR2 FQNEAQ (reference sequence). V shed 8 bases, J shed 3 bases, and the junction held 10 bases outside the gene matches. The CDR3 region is CASFPLGGATDTQYF. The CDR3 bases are TGTGCCAGCTTCCCCCTCGGGGGGGCTACAGATACGCAGTATTTT.

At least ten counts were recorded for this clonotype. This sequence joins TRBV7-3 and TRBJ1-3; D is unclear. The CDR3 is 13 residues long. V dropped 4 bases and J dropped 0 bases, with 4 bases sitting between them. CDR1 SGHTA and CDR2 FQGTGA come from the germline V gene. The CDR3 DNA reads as TGTGCCAGCAGCTCAAACTCTGGAAACACCATATATTTT. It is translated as CASSSNSGNTIYF.

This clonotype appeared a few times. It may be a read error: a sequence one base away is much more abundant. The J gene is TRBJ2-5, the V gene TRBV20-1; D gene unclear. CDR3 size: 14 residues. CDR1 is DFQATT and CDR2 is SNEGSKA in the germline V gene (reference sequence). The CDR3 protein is CSARDIPYQETQHF. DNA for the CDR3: TGCAGTGCTAGAGATATCCCATACCAAGAGACCCAGCACTTC.

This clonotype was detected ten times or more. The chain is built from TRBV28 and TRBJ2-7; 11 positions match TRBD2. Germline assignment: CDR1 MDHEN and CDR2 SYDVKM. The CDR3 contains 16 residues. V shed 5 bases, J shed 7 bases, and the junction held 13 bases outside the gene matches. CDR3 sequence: CASSLYRLAGLGEQYF. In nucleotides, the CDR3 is TGTGCCAGCAGTCTATACAGACTAGCGGGATTGGGAGAGCAGTACTTC.

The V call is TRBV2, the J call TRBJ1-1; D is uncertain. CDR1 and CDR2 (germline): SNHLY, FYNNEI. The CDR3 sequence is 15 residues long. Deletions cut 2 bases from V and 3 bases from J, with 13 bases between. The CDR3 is CASSERGLVYTEAFF. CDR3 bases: TGTGCCAGCAGTGAACGCGGGCTAGTGTACACTGAAGCTTTCTTT.

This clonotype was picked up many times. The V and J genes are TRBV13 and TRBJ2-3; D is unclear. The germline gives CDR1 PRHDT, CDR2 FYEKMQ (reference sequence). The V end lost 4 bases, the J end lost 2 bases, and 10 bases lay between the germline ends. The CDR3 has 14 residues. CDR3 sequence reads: CASSSKTTTDTQYF. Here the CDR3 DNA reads TGTGCCAGCAGCTCGAAGACAACCACAGATACGCAGTATTTT.

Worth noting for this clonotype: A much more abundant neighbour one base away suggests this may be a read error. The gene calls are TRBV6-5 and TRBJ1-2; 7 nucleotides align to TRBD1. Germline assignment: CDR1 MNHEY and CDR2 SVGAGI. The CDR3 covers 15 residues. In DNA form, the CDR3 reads TGTGCCAGCAGCCCAACAATGACAGGGACTGGGGGCTGCACCTTC. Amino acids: CASSPTMTGTGGCTF.

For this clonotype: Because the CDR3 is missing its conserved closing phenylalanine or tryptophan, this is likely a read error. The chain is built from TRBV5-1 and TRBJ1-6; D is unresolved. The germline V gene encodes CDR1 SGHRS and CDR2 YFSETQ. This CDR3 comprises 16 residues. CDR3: CASSPGGRSYNSPLHS. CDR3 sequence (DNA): TGCGCCAGCAGCCCGGGCGGAAGATCCTACAATTCACCCCTCCACTCT.

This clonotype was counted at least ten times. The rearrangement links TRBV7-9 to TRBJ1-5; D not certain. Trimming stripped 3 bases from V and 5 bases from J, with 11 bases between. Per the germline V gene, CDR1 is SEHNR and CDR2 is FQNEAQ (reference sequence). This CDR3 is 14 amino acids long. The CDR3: CASSFGSFDQPQHF. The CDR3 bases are TGTGCCAGCAGCTTCGGTTCTTTCGATCAGCCCCAGCATTTT.

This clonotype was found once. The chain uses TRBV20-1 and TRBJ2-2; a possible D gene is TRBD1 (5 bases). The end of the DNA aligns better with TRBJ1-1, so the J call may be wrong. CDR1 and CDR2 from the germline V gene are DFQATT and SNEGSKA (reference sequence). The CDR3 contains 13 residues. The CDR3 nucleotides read TGCAGTGCTAGGCCCCAGGGAATCGCTGAAGCTTTCTTT. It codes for CSARPQGIAEAFF.

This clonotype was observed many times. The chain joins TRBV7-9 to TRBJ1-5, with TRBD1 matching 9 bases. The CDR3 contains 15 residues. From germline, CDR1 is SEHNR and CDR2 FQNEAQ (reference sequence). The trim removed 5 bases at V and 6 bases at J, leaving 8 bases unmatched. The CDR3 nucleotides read TGTGCCAGCAGCCCAGGACAGGGGCTGGGTCAGCCCCAGCATTTT. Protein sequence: CASSPGQGLGQPQHF.

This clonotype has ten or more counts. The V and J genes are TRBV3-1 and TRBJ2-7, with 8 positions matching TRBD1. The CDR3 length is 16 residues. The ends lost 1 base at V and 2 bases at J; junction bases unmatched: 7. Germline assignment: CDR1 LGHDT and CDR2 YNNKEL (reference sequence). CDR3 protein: CASSQVRGRWPYEQYF. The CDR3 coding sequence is TGTGCCAGCAGCCAAGTCAGGGGGCGATGGCCCTACGAGCAGTACTTC.

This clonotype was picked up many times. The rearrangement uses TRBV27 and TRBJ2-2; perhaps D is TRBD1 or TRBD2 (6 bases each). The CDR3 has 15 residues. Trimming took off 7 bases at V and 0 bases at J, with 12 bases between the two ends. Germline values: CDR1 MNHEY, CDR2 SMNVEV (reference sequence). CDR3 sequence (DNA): TGTGCCAGCACCCTGGGGGGCCCGAACACCGGGGAGCTGTTTTTT. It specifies CASTLGGPNTGELFF.

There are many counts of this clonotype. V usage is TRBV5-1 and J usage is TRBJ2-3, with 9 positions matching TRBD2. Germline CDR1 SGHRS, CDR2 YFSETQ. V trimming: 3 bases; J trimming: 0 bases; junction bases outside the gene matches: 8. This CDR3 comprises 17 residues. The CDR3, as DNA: TGCGCCAGCAGCTCCGCGGCTAGCGGGACTAGCACAGATACGCAGTATTTT. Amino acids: CASSSAASGTSTDTQYF.